A selection of T cell receptor beta chains follows, all from one sample in a study of cytomegalovirus exposure and HLA in healthy donors. The protocol was immunoSEQ multiplex PCR, while the TCRdb copy is restricted to in-frame clones and leaves out a portion. The sample holds 100,000 to 150,000 clones, 60% to 85% seen once. The specimen sequenced was PBMCs. Every receptor here comes from a female donor in good health and CMV-seronegative. The CDR3 runs from the conserved cysteine through the conserved F or W. The D gene is left open where the match is weak. Clone size is stated in some rows and not others, as once, few, many or a class when expanded.

TGTGCCAGCAGTGTGGGGCAGATAGCGGGGGCCTTAGGAGGAGATACGCAGTATTTT,CASSVGQIAGALGGDTQYF,NA,TRBV6-1,TRBD2,TRBJ2-3
TGTGCCAGCAGTGAATATGGACTAGCGCCAGGTGCGCCGCTCGAGCAGTACTTC,CASSEYGLAPGAPLEQYF,once,TRBV2,TRBD2,TRBJ2-7
TGTGCCAGCAGTTCTAGGACAGGTCTCTACGAGCAGTACTTC,CASSSRTGLYEQYF,NA,TRBV6-6,TRBD1,TRBJ2-7
TGTGCTAGTGGTTTGGGCGCGGGGGGTCAGCCCCAGCATTTT,CASGLGAGGQPQHF,few,TRBV12-5,NA,TRBJ1-5
TGTGCCAGCAGCCGGACAGACCCTGGAAACACCATATATTTT,CASSRTDPGNTIYF,NA,TRBV7-9,NA,TRBJ1-3
TGTGCCAGCAGCTCCGGGATCCGGGCTTTCTTT,CASSSGIRAFF,NA,TRBV28,NA,TRBJ1-1
TGTGCCAGCAGCGCACAGGGGGCAGGGATGAACACTGAAGCTTTCTTT,CASSAQGAGMNTEAFF,few,TRBV9,TRBD1,TRBJ1-1
TGTGCCACCCTAGCGGAAGTAGCCAAAAACATTCAGTACTTC,CATLAEVAKNIQYF,NA,TRBV2,TRBD2,TRBJ2-4
TGTGCCAGCAGCTCGGACAGGGCAAATTCACCCCTCCACTTT,CASSSDRANSPLHF,NA,TRBV7-9,TRBD1,TRBJ1-6
TGTGCCAGTAGTATGAGAAATCAGCCCCAGCATTTT,CASSMRNQPQHF,NA,TRBV19,NA,TRBJ1-5
TGTGCCAGCAGCCGATCTATGCGGGGGGGCTACGAGCAGTACTTC,CASSRSMRGGYEQYF,once,TRBV7-2,TRBD2,TRBJ2-7
TGTGCCAGCAGCTCTCGACAGTGGGACACTGAAGCTTTCTTT,CASSSRQWDTEAFF,NA,TRBV11-2,NA,TRBJ1-1
TGTGCCAGCAGTGCCGCCCCAGGGCCCGGGGAGCTGTTTTTT,CASSAAPGPGELFF,once,TRBV6-1,NA,TRBJ2-2
TGCGCCAGCAGCCAGCCGACTAGCGGGGCTGCAGATACGCAGTATTTT,CASSQPTSGAADTQYF,NA,TRBV4-1,TRBD2,TRBJ2-3
TGTGCCAGCAGGGATGTTACAGTAGGAACCTACGAGCAGTACTTC,CASRDVTVGTYEQYF,NA,TRBV6-5,NA,TRBJ2-7
TGCGCCAGCAGCATGGGGACAAGTGTGGGGGAGCTGTTTTTT,CASSMGTSVGELFF,NA,TRBV5-1,NA,TRBJ2-2
TGTGCCAGCAGTTTGGCGGTTCGGGGAGATGAGCAGTTCTTC,CASSLAVRGDEQFF,NA,TRBV28,NA,TRBJ2-1
TGCGCCAGCAGCAAAGCGGGATACAATGAGCAGCTCTTC,CASSKAGYNEQLF,NA,TRBV4-1,TRBD2,TRBJ2-1
TGTGCCAGTAGTACTTCCGGGACAGGTGGAAACCGGCCCCGACAAGCCCTCCACTTT,CASSTSGTGGNRPRQALHF,NA,TRBV19,TRBD1,TRBJ1-6
TGTGCCAGCAGCTCCCATGGACTAGCTTCAGAGACCCAGTACTTC,CASSSHGLASETQYF,few,TRBV7-8,TRBD2,TRBJ2-5
TGTGCCACCACAGGGAATAGGGACATTCAGTACTTC,CATTGNRDIQYF,few,TRBV19,NA,TRBJ2-4
TGTGCCAGCAGCAAAGAACCGCGGGAGCTTCTTGGCTACACCTTC,CASSKEPRELLGYTF,NA,TRBV21-1,NA,TRBJ1-2
TGTGCCAGCAGCCAACGGGGGGGCCTCTCCTACGAGCAGTACTTC,CASSQRGGLSYEQYF,NA,TRBV7-2,TRBD2,TRBJ2-7
TGTGCCAGCAGCGTAGAGGATGGGCCCGACACCGGGGAGCTGTTTTTT,CASSVEDGPDTGELFF,NA,TRBV9,NA,TRBJ2-2
TGCGCCAGCAGCTTGAGTGGGGCCCCCTACGAGCAGTACTTC,CASSLSGAPYEQYF,NA,TRBV5-1,NA,TRBJ2-7
TGTGCCAGTAACCGGGACAGGGGCTATAATTCACCCCTCCACTTT,CASNRDRGYNSPLHF,NA,TRBV2,TRBD1,TRBJ1-6
TGTGCCATCAGTGAGTCTGGACACCTCTACGAGCAGTACTTC,CAISESGHLYEQYF,NA,TRBV10-3,NA,TRBJ2-7
TGTGCCAGCGGGACAGGGGGCGCGGAAGGCTACACCTTC,CASGTGGAEGYTF,once,TRBV2,TRBD1,TRBJ1-2
TGTGCCAGCCTAAGTCGGACAGGGGGCGTTGGCACTGAAGCTTTCTTT,CASLSRTGGVGTEAFF,NA,TRBV28,TRBD1,TRBJ1-1
TGTGCCAGCAACCTAGCGGGAGACTACGAGCAGTACTTC,CASNLAGDYEQYF,NA,TRBV5-6,TRBD2,TRBJ2-7